This T cell receptor beta chain was sequenced in a study of vaccination and CD4 T cells after COVID-19. Across the whole study: Post-COVID draws came a median approximately 100 days after diagnosis (range 35 to 161). Typically, post-vaccine samples were obtained a median about 79 days after dose two, within a range of 14 to 241.

The germline CDR1 and CDR2 sequences are SGHTA and FQGTGA. Trimming removed 0 bases from V and 4 bases from J, with 12 bases in between. The CDR3 is made up of 15 amino acids. Cultured CD4+ T-cell DNA underwent Oncomine TCR Beta short-read sequencing. From the PCR reads, TCRdb called clonotypes with MiXCR, one entry per CDR3 protein. The top ten hold around a third of the sample, which has 7,000 or so distinct CDR3 sequences, 60% to 80% seen once. Remarks on this clonotype: Its antigen is unknown.

Described treatment: approximately 11-day PBMC culture with coronavirus spike peptide pools or control peptides (ViraFEST assay). Cultures of PBMCs, some 2 million per well, were set up with about 10 IU/ml IL-2 and about 10 ug/ml peptide pools. Broader study findings: Within the convalescent patients, a median around 90% of the SARS-CoV-2-reactive clones were ones that appeared only post-vaccination.

V and J are TRBV7-3 and TRBJ1-1; TRBD1 is a possible D gene (6 bases). The receptor comes from a human donor who had recovered from COVID-19. Sequenced: CD4+ T cells from blood, cultured in vitro. CDR3 in DNA: TGTGCCAGCAGCTTAACTCAAGCAGGGGCCACTGAAGCTTTCTTT. Translating it yields CASSLTQAGATEAFF.